A selection of T cell receptor beta chains follows, all from one sample in a study of T cell responses to AZD1222 COVID-19 vaccine. TCRdb's table, derived via immunoSEQ multiplex PCR, lists solely in-frame clones and lacks some. The table lists about 110,000 clones, roughly 93% of them singletons. Sequenced here: peripheral blood, sampled 28 days after the second AZD1222 dose. Source of these receptors: an adult who received the AZD1222 COVID-19 vaccine. Each CDR3 is given with its conserved first and last residue.

>TRBJ1-1|TRBV5-4
CASSNAGTGNTEAFF
>TRBJ2-7|TRBV7-9
CASSSEGRSSYEQYF
>TRBJ1-4|TRBV6-5
CASSYSESSSREKLFF
>TRBJ1-5|TRBV11-2
CASSLLNQPQHF
>TRBJ2-7|TRBV5-4
CASSLGGSDHEQYF
>TRBJ2-2|TRBV18
CASSPPNPDTGELFF
>TRBJ2-3|TRBV7-2
CASSSRTATDTQYF
>TRBJ1-5|TRBV28
CASSLPNSDSGRYSNQPQHF
>TRBJ1-5|TRBV7-8
CASSLRTKYSNQPQHF
>TRBJ1-2|TRBV7-2
CASSLVTGGAWGYTF
>TRBJ2-7|TRBV6-5
CASSDSLGGYEQYF
>TRBJ2-7|TRBV6-1
CASSEGQNYEQYF
>TRBJ2-1|TRBV3-1/TRBV3-2
CASSQKGLAGAEEQFF